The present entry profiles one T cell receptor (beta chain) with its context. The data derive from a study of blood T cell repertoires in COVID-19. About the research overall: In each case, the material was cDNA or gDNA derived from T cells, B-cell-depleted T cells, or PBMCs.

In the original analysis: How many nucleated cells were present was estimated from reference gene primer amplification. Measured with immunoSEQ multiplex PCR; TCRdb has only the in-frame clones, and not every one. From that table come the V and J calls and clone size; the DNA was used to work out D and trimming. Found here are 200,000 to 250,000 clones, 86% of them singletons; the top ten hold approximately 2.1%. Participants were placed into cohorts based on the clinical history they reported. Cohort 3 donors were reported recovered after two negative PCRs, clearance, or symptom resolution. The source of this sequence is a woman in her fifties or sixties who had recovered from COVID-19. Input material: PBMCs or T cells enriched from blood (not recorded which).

CDR3 residues: CASTVGQGTTEAFF. The CDR3 bases are TGTGCCAGCACCGTCGGACAGGGGACCACTGAAGCTTTCTTT. J is TRBJ1-1 and V is TRBV6-6, with TRBD1 matching 9 bases. This CDR3 has 14 residues. Trimming took 7 bases from V and 4 from J; bases not matched to a gene: 7. Per germline, CDR1 MNHNY and CDR2 SVGAGI (reference sequence).